These 16 T cell receptor beta chains share one sample of origin, sequenced in a study of cytomegalovirus exposure and HLA in healthy donors. Vbeta (60) and Jbeta (13) primers were used in the PCR. TCRdb's table, derived via immunoSEQ multiplex PCR, lists solely in-frame clones and lacks some. The table includes nearly 110,000 clones, approximately 85% detected once. The specimen was PBMCs. The receptors stem from a man aged 45-65 years in good health and CMV-seronegative.

The chain has TRBV27 and TRBJ2-7, with D perhaps TRBD2 (7 bases). The germline V gene encodes CDR1 MNHEY and CDR2 SMNVEV (reference sequence). Trimming took 0 bases from V and 6 from J, leaving 9 bases between them. The CDR3 covers 13 residues. The CDR3 reads CASSLSRGGEQYV. The CDR3 bases are TGTGCCAGCAGTTTATCAAGGGGGGGCGAGCAGTACGTC.

The chain links TRBV30 to TRBJ1-1; D may be TRBD1 (6 bases). Trimming stripped 2 bases from V and 1 base from J, with 11 bases between. The CDR3 is made up of 14 amino acids. Looked up from germline, CDR1 is GTSNPN and CDR2 is SVGIG (reference sequence). This CDR3 is CAWSPQGGNTEAFF. The CDR3 DNA reads TGTGCCTGGAGTCCCCAAGGGGGGAACACTGAAGCTTTCTTT. Full variable domain (rest looked up from reference TRBV30 and TRBJ1-1): SQTIHQWPATLVQPVGSPLSLECTVEGTSNPNLYWYRQAAGRGLQLLFYSVGIGQISSEVPQNLSASRPQDRQFILSSKKLLLSDSGFYLCAWSPQGGNTEAFFGQGTRLTVV.

This clone has a handful of counts. The chain combines TRBV6-5 with TRBJ1-4, with 8 bases fitting TRBD1. Germline loops: CDR1 MNHEY, CDR2 SVGAGI. The CDR3 consists of 15 residues. Trimming cost V 2 bases and J 8 bases; bases outside gene matches: 7. Here the CDR3 DNA reads TGTGCCAGCAGTTACGAAGGACAGGGAGGGGAAAAACTGTTTTTT. This sequence encodes CASSYEGQGGEKLFF.

The V call is TRBV11-2, the J call TRBJ1-2, with a tentative D call TRBD1 (5 bases). Germline V gene sequence: CDR1 SGHAT, CDR2 FQNNGV. The CDR3 is 13 residues long. V lost 6 bases and J lost 8, with 16 bases in between. The CDR3 DNA is TGTGCCAGCAGTTCGGACACCCGGACGGGCTACACCTTC. This translates into CASSSDTRTGYTF.

The V and J genes are TRBV2 and TRBJ1-1; D gene uncertain. The germline V gene encodes CDR1 SNHLY and CDR2 FYNNEI. The CDR3 covers 12 residues. V was cut by 2 bases and J by 8 bases, with 9 bases left in between. CDR3 nucleotides: TGTGCCAGCAGTGAAAGCCTGTACGAAGCTTTCTTT. This sequence encodes CASSESLYEAFF.

The gene calls are TRBV4-3 and TRBJ2-1; D may be TRBD2 (5 bases). This CDR3 spans 14 amino acids. Germline V gene data show CDR1 as LGHNA and CDR2 as YSLEER. Trimming shortened V by 0 bases and J by 7 bases, and 10 bases separated the two germline ends. As DNA, the CDR3 is TGCGCCAGCAGCCAAGATTTTGAGCGGAATGAGCAGTTCTTC. This gives the protein CASSQDFERNEQFF.

The V and J genes are TRBV5-4 and TRBJ2-3, with TRBD2 identical over 15 bases. The ends lost 5 bases at V and 2 bases at J; junction bases unmatched: 6. From germline, CDR1 is SGHNT and CDR2 YYREEE (reference sequence). CDR3 length equals 17 residues. The CDR3 DNA follows: TGTGCCAGCAGTAGGGGACTAGCGGGGGGCCTCACAGATACGCAGTATTTT. Protein sequence: CASSRGLAGGLTDTQYF.

This clone was found once. The chain employs TRBV25-1 and TRBJ1-4; the D is unclear. The CDR3 length is 13 residues. Trimming stripped 6 bases from V and 8 bases from J, with 13 bases between. Germline-derived CDR1 and CDR2 are MGHDK and SYGVNS. This CDR3 is CASRLNTWEKLFF. The CDR3 bases are TGTGCCAGCAGGTTGAATACATGGGAAAAACTGTTTTTT. The full variable domain, completed using reference TRBV25-1 and TRBJ1-4, is EADIYQTPRYLVIGTGKKITLECSQTMGHDKMYWYQQDPGMELHLIHYSYGVNSTEKGDLSSESTVSRIRTEHFPLTLESARPSHTSQYLCASRLNTWEKLFFGSGTQLSVL.

The rearrangement uses TRBV5-4 and TRBJ2-7; 8 bases match TRBD2. Germline CDR1 reads SGHNT; CDR2 reads YYREEE (reference sequence). The CDR3 consists of 12 residues. Trimming took 3 bases from V and 7 from J; bases not matched to a gene: 3. CDR3 loop: CASSSPGGEQYV. CDR3 DNA sequence: TGTGCCAGCAGCTCTCCGGGAGGGGAGCAGTACGTC.

The count of this clone is one. This same CDR3 is encoded by further DNA sequences in the sample. This sequence joins TRBV6-1 and TRBJ1-5; no firm D call. The CDR3 sequence is 13 residues long. Germline-derived CDR1 and CDR2 are MNHNS and SASEGT. Trimming left V 2 bases short and J 2 bases short, with 4 bases between. The CDR3 coding sequence is TGTGCCAGCAGTGAACAGGGCAATCAGCCCCAGCATTTT. Amino acid sequence: CASSEQGNQPQHF.

The chain combines TRBV30 with TRBJ2-3, with D possibly being TRBD1 (5 bases). V gave up 8 bases and J gave up 0 bases, with 12 bases separating them. The CDR3 sequence is 13 residues long. Germline V gives CDR1 GTSNPN, CDR2 SVGIG (reference sequence). Here the CDR3 DNA reads TGTGCCAGTACAGGTGCTAGCACAGATACGCAGTATTTT. Amino acid sequence: CASTGASTDTQYF.

The chain joins TRBV30 to TRBJ1-1, with unresolved D. The V and J ends lost 5 bases and 11 bases respectively, with 15 bases between them. CDR3 size: 11 residues. CDR1 and CDR2 from the germline V gene are GTSNPN and SVGIG (reference sequence). The CDR3 DNA reads as TGTGCCTGGGGGCCAGGTGGGTTGGCTTTCTTT. Amino acid sequence: CAWGPGGLAFF.

V usage is TRBV2 and J usage is TRBJ1-1; the match to TRBD1 covers 7 bases. Germline trimming cut 8 bases from V and 6 bases from J; bases unmatched to any gene: 12. This CDR3 is 14 amino acids long. Per germline, CDR1 SNHLY and CDR2 FYNNEI. CDR3 residues: CASQREGAGSEAFF. The CDR3 DNA is TGTGCCAGCCAGAGAGAGGGGGCAGGGTCTGAAGCTTTCTTT.

Written as DNA, the CDR3 is TGTGCCCACGGGAGGGGCACAGATACGCAGTATTTT. Translating it yields CAHGRGTDTQYF. V and J are TRBV10-3 and TRBJ2-3; the match to TRBD2 covers 8 bases. CDR3 length equals 12 residues. The V and J ends lost 11 bases and 1 base, in that order; junction bases with no gene match: 2. The germline CDR1 and CDR2 sequences are ENHRY and SYGVKD.

This chain connects TRBV5-1 to TRBJ2-1; a weak D match, TRBD1 (7 bases). Germline-derived CDR1 and CDR2 are SGHRS and YFSETQ. This CDR3 comprises 14 residues. Trimming stripped 0 bases from V and 8 bases from J, with 12 bases between. CDR3 protein: CASSLDQGEDEQFF. The CDR3 DNA reads TGCGCCAGCAGCTTGGATCAGGGGGAGGATGAGCAGTTCTTC.

The rearrangement uses TRBV2 and TRBJ1-1; 7 bases are a match to TRBD1. Per germline, CDR1 SNHLY and CDR2 FYNNEI. This CDR3 is built from 13 residues. Trimming at V came to 11 bases and at J to 0 bases, leaving 6 bases not matched to a gene. Here the CDR3 DNA reads TGTGCCGGAACAGGGGCGATGAACACTGAAGCTTTCTTT. It encodes CAGTGAMNTEAFF.